The rows below give T cell receptor beta chains drawn from one sample of a study of blood T cells in healthy people across ages. Each CDR3 protein is one row after TCRdb ran MiXCR on the 5' RACE reads. The sample includes around 1,000,000 distinct CDR3 sequences, around two fifths seen only once; the top ten take roughly 14%. What was sequenced was blood. The receptors shown here come from a man between 18 and 35 years old in good health. CDR3s include the opening cysteine and the closing phenylalanine or tryptophan. The order of the fields is J gene, clone size, V gene, D gene, CDR3 DNA, CDR3 protein. A D gene is named only where the DNA matches it firmly. Clone size is shown for a subset of rows, as once, few, many or a class of expanded clone.

>TRBJ2-7|-|TRBV12-3/TRBV12-4|-
TGTGCCAGCAGCTCACCGACTAGCTACGAGCAGTACTTC
CASSSPTSYEQYF
>TRBJ2-3|-|TRBV4-2|-
TGTGCCAGCAGCCAGGAATACCGGGACACCCGGGATACGCAGTATTTT
CASSQEYRDTRDTQYF
>TRBJ2-5|-|TRBV2|-
TGTGCCAGCAGTGATTCCCACTACAATGAGCAGTACTTC
CASSDSHYNEQYF
>TRBJ2-7|few|TRBV7-9|TRBD2
TGTGCCAGCAGCTTACCAGGACTAGCAGGCGAGCAGTACTTC
CASSLPGLAGEQYF
>TRBJ1-1|few|TRBV10-3|-
TGTGCCATCAGTGAGTCGAGGGGCAGCTTAGAAGCTTTCTTT
CAISESRGSLEAFF
>TRBJ1-2|-|TRBV12-3/TRBV12-4|TRBD1
TGTGCCAGCAGTTCGACAGGGATGGATGGCTACACCTTC
CASSSTGMDGYTF
>TRBJ2-1|-|TRBV24-1|-
TGTGCCACCAGTGAACGACAGAGCCATGAGCAGTTCTTC
CATSERQSHEQFF
>TRBJ2-7|-|TRBV4-1|-
-
CASSQASGRDGLIYEQYF
>TRBJ2-2|-|TRBV20-1|-
TGCAGTGCACCAAGAGGGGCAGAAGGGGAGCTGTTTTTT
CSAPRGAEGELFF
>TRBJ2-1|many|TRBV12-3/TRBV12-4|TRBD1
TGTGCCAGCAGTATTACCGGGACAGGGGGCAATGAGCAGTTCTTC
CASSITGTGGNEQFF
>TRBJ2-2|-|TRBV3-1|-
TGTGCCAGCAGCCAAGTGGTACAGGGCGCCGGGGAGCTGTTTTTT
CASSQVVQGAGELFF
>TRBJ2-1|-|TRBV12-5|-
TGTGCTAGTGGTGGCAGGCCGGGGAACTCTAATGAGCAGTTCTTC
CASGGRPGNSNEQFF
>TRBJ2-1|few|TRBV13|TRBD1
TGTGCCAGCAGCTCCGAGCACGGGACAGACAATGAGCAGTTCTTC
CASSSEHGTDNEQFF
>TRBJ2-3|many|TRBV7-2|-
TGTGCCAGCTCCTCAGCGGCGCGCACAGATACGCAGTATTTT
CASSSAARTDTQYF
>TRBJ1-4|few|TRBV3-1|-
TGTGCCAGCAGCCAAGACTTGGGATTTAATGAAAAACTGTTTTTT
CASSQDLGFNEKLFF
>TRBJ2-1|many|TRBV10-3|-
TGTGCCATCAGTGAAACGGGAGAGGATCCGTTCTTC
CAISETGEDPFF
>TRBJ1-2|-|TRBV12-3/TRBV12-4|-
TGTGCCAGCAGTTTAGTGTCGGACATACAGTCTCACTATGGCTACACCTTC
CASSLVSDIQSHYGYTF
>TRBJ1-4|-|TRBV25-1|-
TGTGCCAACAGTGAATTCGGCAATGAAAAACTGTTTTTT
CANSEFGNEKLFF
>TRBJ2-7|-|TRBV12-3/TRBV12-4|TRBD2
TGTGCCAGCAGTTTCTCTAGCGGGGGGCAACTTTACGAGCAGTACTTC
CASSFSSGGQLYEQYF
>TRBJ1-2|few|TRBV20-1|-
TGCAGTGCTCGCGGGGTTGTTAACTATGGCTACACCTTC
CSARGVVNYGYTF
>TRBJ1-2|-|TRBV29-1|-
TGCAGCGTAGCTGTGGGGGAGAACTATGGCTACACCTTC
CSVAVGENYGYTF
>TRBJ2-7|-|TRBV2|TRBD1
TGTGCCAGCAGTGACGATGGGACAGGGGGCCTATGGCAGTACTTC
CASSDDGTGGLWQYF
>TRBJ1-2|-|TRBV9|-
TGTGCCAGCAGCGTAGATGGGGGCCTCCTAGACTATGGCTACACCTTC
CASSVDGGLLDYGYTF
>TRBJ1-2|-|TRBV7-2|-
TGTGCCAGCAGACCCCACCCTGCTAACTATGGCTACACCTTC
CASRPHPANYGYTF
>TRBJ1-2|-|TRBV29-1|-
TGCAGCGTTCCGAGACAGAACTATGGCTACACCTTC
CSVPRQNYGYTF
>TRBJ1-3|-|TRBV29-1|-
TGCAGCGTTGCGCATGGAAACACCATATATTTT
CSVAHGNTIYF
>TRBJ2-4|-|TRBV5-1|-
TGCGCCAGCAGCTCCGACCAGGGAATAAACATTCAGTACTTC
CASSSDQGINIQYF
>TRBJ2-4|few|TRBV12-3/TRBV12-4|-
TGTGCCAGCAGTTTATCCAGGGGGGGGAATGAGCAGTACTTC
CASSLSRGGNEQYF
>TRBJ1-4|many|TRBV12-3/TRBV12-4|TRBD1
TGTGCCAGCAGCCGAGGGGGCGAAAAACTGTTTTTT
CASSRGGEKLFF
>TRBJ1-4|-|TRBV6-6|-
TGTGCCAGCGGAGAATCGGGCACAACCGAAAAACTGTTTTTT
CASGESGTTEKLFF
>TRBJ2-3|-|TRBV7-2|-
TGTGCCAGCAGCTTAGGACAGGCGGCGCAGTATTTT
CASSLGQAAQYF
>TRBJ2-7|-|TRBV5-6|TRBD1
TGTGCCAGCAGCCCCGGGACAGGGGCCTACAATGAGCAGTACTTC
CASSPGTGAYNEQYF
>TRBJ1-4|-|TRBV28|TRBD1
TGTGCCAGCAAAGAGGGGACAGCGGATGAAAAACTGTTTTTT
CASKEGTADEKLFF
>TRBJ1-1|few|TRBV7-2|-
TGTGCCAGCAGCCCAGCCTCCGAGGGCACTGAAGCTTTCTTT
CASSPASEGTEAFF
>TRBJ2-5|-|TRBV7-9|TRBD1
TGTGCCAGCAGCCCTCGGGACAGCCCCTTGGAGACCCAGTACTTC
CASSPRDSPLETQYF
>TRBJ1-2|-|TRBV6-6|-
TGTGCCAGCAGGAAGGCAGGGGCTGGCTATGGCTACACCTTC
CASRKAGAGYGYTF
>TRBJ2-1|-|TRBV20-1|-
TGCAGTGCTAGAGGTGGGACGGGGTGGGAGGACGATGAGCAGTTCTTC
CSARGGTGWEDDEQFF
>TRBJ1-5|-|TRBV7-2|TRBD1
TGTGCCAGCAGCTTGCCGGTTAAGACAGGGAACAATAGCAATCAGCCCCAGCATTTT
CASSLPVKTGNNSNQPQHF
>TRBJ2-1|-|TRBV7-9|TRBD1
TGTGCCAGCAGCTGGCGGACAGGGAATAGGGACAATGAGCAGTTCTTC
CASSWRTGNRDNEQFF
>TRBJ1-2|-|TRBV29-1|TRBD1
TGCAGCGTTGCAGGGGGCTTTGGCTACACCTTC
CSVAGGFGYTF
>TRBJ1-5|few|TRBV12-3/TRBV12-4|-
TGTGCCAGCGGAGAGAAATTTAATCAGCCCCAGCATTTT
CASGEKFNQPQHF
>TRBJ2-3|-|TRBV12-5|TRBD2
TGTGCTAGTGCCCGCGGGGGAAAGACAGATACGCAGTATTTT
CASARGGKTDTQYF
>TRBJ2-5|few|TRBV11-1|TRBD2
TGTGCCAGCAGCTTTTACCCTAGCGGAGAAGAGACCCAGTACTTC
CASSFYPSGEETQYF
>TRBJ1-4|once|TRBV20-1|TRBD1
TGCAGTGCCACGCCGCACGCCTCAGGGGGCGCGAGGGAAAAACTGTTTTTT
CSATPHASGGAREKLFF
>TRBJ1-6|-|TRBV4-1|-
TGCGCCAGCAGCCAAGATGGGAGTGTAAAGGAGGGAGGTCTCCACTTT
CASSQDGSVKEGGLHF
>TRBJ2-3|many|TRBV10-3|-
TGTGCCATCGGGGACGGCACAGATACGCAGTATTTT
CAIGDGTDTQYF